These 21 T cell receptor beta chains share one sample of origin, sequenced in a study of CD8 T cells in Susac syndrome. After extraction with the RNeasy kit, roughly 0.5 to 1 ug of the RNA was reverse transcribed using random hexamers. TCRdb analysed the immunoSEQ multiplex PCR reads with MiXCR anew, one entry per CDR3 protein. Seen here are approximately 150,000 distinct CDR3 sequences, approximately 95% observed once, and the top ten hold 0.11%. The sequenced sample was CD4+ T cells from PBMCs. These receptors were collected from a human donor with multiple sclerosis.

The chain carries TRBV15 and TRBJ2-6, with no clear D. This CDR3 is 15 amino acids long. V dropped 3 bases and J dropped 1 base, with 7 bases sitting between them. Germline CDR1 LNHNV, CDR2 YYDKDF (reference sequence). The CDR3 protein is CATSSHTSGANVLTF. The CDR3 nucleotides read TGTGCCACCAGCAGCCATACGTCTGGGGCCAACGTCCTGACTTTC.

The chain's CDR3 is CASSQDRGPRLYNEQFF. CDR3 DNA: TGCGCCAGCAGCCAAGATCGAGGGCCCAGACTTTACAATGAGCAGTTCTTC. This chain uses TRBV4-3 with TRBJ2-1; the D gene is possibly TRBD2 (5 bases). This CDR3 region has 17 residues. CDR1 is LGHNA and CDR2 is YSLEER in the germline V gene. The V and J ends lost 0 bases and 4 bases respectively, with 16 bases between them.

The rearrangement uses TRBV20-1 and TRBJ2-2; no firm D call. Between the trimmed V and J ends, which lost 3 bases and 3 bases, there was a span of 11 bases. The CDR3 contains 14 residues. The V gene's germline CDR1 is DFQATT and CDR2 SNEGSKA (reference sequence). The CDR3 is CSASRASYTGELFF. For the CDR3, the DNA is TGCAGTGCTAGCCGGGCCTCCTACACCGGGGAGCTGTTTTTT.

The chain uses TRBV7-6 and TRBJ2-7; the match to TRBD2 covers 10 bases. The J segment lost 6 bases and the V segment lost 1 base, leaving 3 bases of the junction unmatched. Germline V lookup: CDR1 SGHVS, CDR2 FNYEAQ. This CDR3 spans 14 amino acids. The CDR3 loop is CASSLGASGSEQYF. The CDR3 nucleotides are TGTGCCAGCAGCTTAGGAGCTAGCGGGAGCGAGCAGTACTTC.

This chain uses TRBV30 with TRBJ2-1; TRBD2 might be the D (5 bases). Germline V gene data show CDR1 as GTSNPN and CDR2 as SVGIG (reference sequence). The CDR3 spans 14 residues. Trimming removed 0 bases at V and 3 bases at J, with 9 bases between. As DNA, the CDR3 is TGTGCCTGGAGTGTAAGGACTGGCTACAATGAGCAGTTCTTC. Translated: CAWSVRTGYNEQFF.

The chain uses TRBV3-1 and TRBJ2-7; no reliable D call. The V end lost 0 bases, the J end lost 2 bases, and 8 bases lay between the germline ends. The germline V gene has CDR1 LGHDT and CDR2 YNNKEL (reference sequence). The CDR3 has 14 residues. Written as DNA, the CDR3 is TGTGCCAGCAGCCAAGATCCCCTTACCTACGAGCAGTACTTC. Translated, it gives CASSQDPLTYEQYF.

CDR3 protein: CASSPRTRGISNTEAFF. For the CDR3, the DNA is TGTGCCAGCTCACCTAGGACGAGGGGGATATCGAACACTGAAGCTTTCTTT. V is TRBV18 and J is TRBJ1-1; D perhaps matches TRBD1 (6 bases). Germline V gene sequence: CDR1 KGHSH, CDR2 LQKENI. This CDR3 region has 17 residues. V was clipped by 3 bases and J by 1 base, with 18 bases between them.

This chain uses TRBV7-2 with TRBJ1-5; TRBD1 is a possible D gene (5 bases). Germline assignment: CDR1 SGHTA and CDR2 FQGNSA. CDR3 length: 15 amino acids. V lost 1 base to trimming and J lost 5 bases, with 12 bases between them. The CDR3 loop reads CASSLDWGRDQPQHF. CDR3 bases: TGTGCCAGCAGCTTAGATTGGGGCCGCGATCAGCCCCAGCATTTT.

The J gene is TRBJ2-6, the V gene TRBV12-3 or TRBV12-4, with D possibly matching TRBD1 (6 bases). The CDR3 has 15 residues. Trimming removed 6 bases from V and 2 bases from J, with 11 bases in between. The CDR3 nucleotides read TGTGCCAGCAGAAAACAGGGTACTGGGGCCAACGTCCTGACTTTC. Its protein product is CASRKQGTGANVLTF.

The rearrangement links TRBV3-1 to TRBJ2-5, with D tentatively TRBD1 (6 bases). The CDR3 sequence is 14 residues long. V lost 6 bases and J 4 bases, leaving 15 bases between the germline ends. Germline CDR1 is LGHDT and CDR2 is YNNKEL (reference sequence). CDR3 region: CASSFRWGRETQYF. DNA for the CDR3: TGTGCCAGCAGTTTCCGTTGGGGGCGAGAGACCCAGTACTTC.

The chain recombines TRBV6-5 with TRBJ2-5; a possible D gene is TRBD2 (6 bases). Trimming removed 5 bases from V and 5 bases from J, with 12 bases in between. The CDR3 loop spans 13 amino acids. The V gene's germline CDR1 is MNHEY and CDR2 SVGAGI. CDR3 amino acids: CASSDPGRETQYF. CDR3 in DNA: TGTGCCAGCAGTGACCCAGGGAGGGAGACCCAGTACTTC.

The V gene is TRBV20-1, the J gene TRBJ2-3; 7 positions match TRBD2. The CDR3 is made up of 15 amino acids. Germline CDR1 DFQATT, CDR2 SNEGSKA (reference sequence). The J segment lost 7 bases and the V segment lost 0 bases, leaving 10 bases of the junction unmatched. CDR3 in amino acids: CSARDAGDFPHTQYF. DNA for the CDR3: TGCAGTGCTAGAGACGCGGGAGACTTTCCTCATACGCAGTATTTT.

The chain couples TRBV2 to TRBJ1-5; unclear D gene. V was clipped by 10 bases and J by 5 bases, with 15 bases between them. Germline values: CDR1 SNHLY, CDR2 FYNNEI. This CDR3 has 13 residues. The CDR3, as DNA: TGTGCCACTACCAACAGTGGGGATCAGCCCCAGCATTTT. It specifies CATTNSGDQPQHF.

The chain recombines TRBV27 with TRBJ2-1; TRBD2 matches at 8 bases. CDR3 length equals 16 residues. Germline loops: CDR1 MNHEY, CDR2 SMNVEV (reference sequence). V was clipped by 3 bases and J by 3 bases; unmatched bases: 7. CDR3 sequence: CASSFPGGRYYNEQFF. Written as DNA, the CDR3 is TGTGCCAGCAGTTTCCCGGGCGGGAGGTACTACAATGAGCAGTTCTTC.

About this clonotype itself: Relative to the germline gene, one junction end is altered; a read error may explain this. The rearrangement joins TRBV28 to TRBJ2-1; TRBD2 aligns across 12 bases. This CDR3 has 15 residues. CDR1 and CDR2 (germline): MDHEN, SYDVKM. CDR3: CAGSLRASGRDEQFF. CDR3 bases: TGTGCCGGCAGTTTAAGGGCTAGCGGGAGGGATGAGCAGTTCTTC.

The chain carries TRBV6-2 or TRBV6-3 and TRBJ2-7; 9 nucleotides match TRBD1. The CDR3 length is 14 residues. Looked up from germline, CDR1 is MNHEY and CDR2 is SVGEGT. Trimming removed 6 bases from V and 3 bases from J; junction bases left unmatched: 6. In nucleotides, the CDR3 is TGTGCCAGCAGAGTTTGGACAGGGGTCTACGAGCAGTACTTC. This gives the protein CASRVWTGVYEQYF.

DNA of the CDR3: TGTGCCAGCAGCGGATACAGATCAACGAACACTGAAGCTTTCTTT. Translated: CASSGYRSTNTEAFF. The chain combines TRBV7-2 with TRBJ1-1; D call uncertain. V lost 5 bases to trimming and J lost 1 base, with 14 bases between them. The CDR3 is 15 amino acids. The germline CDR1 and CDR2 sequences are SGHTA and FQGNSA.

The CDR3 loop reads CASSVDTVSSYEQYF. CDR3 nucleotide sequence: TGTGCCAGCAGCGTAGATACAGTGAGCTCCTACGAGCAGTACTTC. The chain joins TRBV9 to TRBJ2-7; D is uncertain. This CDR3 spans 15 amino acids. Germline V CDR1 and CDR2: SGDLS, YYNGEE. V was shortened by 0 bases and J by 0 bases, with 10 bases between the two germline ends.

The chain combines TRBV20-1 with TRBJ2-5; 9 bases align to TRBD1. J lost 5 bases, V lost 3 bases, and 7 bases had no gene match. Per germline, CDR1 DFQATT and CDR2 SNEGSKA (reference sequence). This CDR3 spans 14 amino acids. CDR3 residues: CSARPGQGRETQYF. DNA for the CDR3: TGCAGTGCTAGGCCTGGACAGGGGCGGGAGACCCAGTACTTC.

This chain joins TRBV20-1 and TRBJ2-2, with D uncertain. The V gene lost 6 bases and the J gene lost 0 bases, with 23 bases spanning the gap. The CDR3 spans 18 residues. CDR1 and CDR2 (germline): DFQATT, SNEGSKA (reference sequence). The CDR3 loop reads CSAPGPAAILTNTGELFF. CDR3 bases: TGCAGTGCCCCCGGTCCAGCCGCGATTCTCACGAACACCGGGGAGCTGTTTTTT.

The chain carries TRBV6-2 or TRBV6-3 and TRBJ2-1; 7 nucleotides match TRBD2. The J segment lost 3 bases and the V segment lost 5 bases, leaving 1 base of the junction unmatched. CDR3 length: 13 amino acids. The germline CDR1 and CDR2 sequences are MNHEY and SVGEGT. The CDR3 region is CASSSGDYNEQFF. In DNA, the CDR3 is TGTGCCAGCAGTAGCGGGGACTACAATGAGCAGTTCTTC.